This TCR beta chain was documented in a study of cytomegalovirus exposure and HLA in healthy donors. Vbeta (60) and Jbeta (13) primers were used in the PCR. Measured with immunoSEQ multiplex PCR; TCRdb has only the in-frame clones, and not every one. The table counts about 160,000 clones; 1% to 1.5% lies in the top ten. Concerning this clone itself: The antigen is unknown.

Study conclusions and caveats: TCR beta sequences reportedly predicted most subjects' HLA-A and HLA-B alleles accurately. Reports indicated that the classifier achieved high specificity and sensitivity in diagnosing cytomegalovirus status. There were fewer than 200 TCR beta chains listed as cytomegalovirus-associated. Productive rates of about 87% or about 30% were seen for most TCR beta V segments in an earlier analysis.

The sequence was obtained from an older woman in good health and CMV-seronegative. The sequenced material came from PBMCs.

The CDR3 is CASTQGISYEQYF. CDR3 sequence (DNA): TGTGCCAGCACGCAGGGAATCTCCTACGAGCAGTACTTC. V and J are TRBV5-6 and TRBJ2-7, with D perhaps matching TRBD1 (5 bases). The CDR3 contains 13 residues. The V end was cut by 6 bases, the J end by 0 bases, with 10 bases between. Germline-derived CDR1 and CDR2 are SGHDT and YYEEEE.